This entry lists 23 T cell receptor beta chains sequenced from one sample in a study of shared clonotypes between healthy human individuals. CD45RO-negative, CCR7-selected cells formed the naive CD8 fraction, which excluded terminally differentiated effector memory CD45RA+ cells. Only in-frame clones appear in the TCRdb table, and some are missing; sequencing was by immunoSEQ multiplex PCR. The data show hundreds of thousands of clones, 95% to 97% seen once. Material: naive CD8+ T cells sorted from blood. Every receptor here comes from a woman in her 30s in good health.

The J gene is TRBJ2-7, the V gene TRBV4-1; D remains ambiguous. CDR1 and CDR2 (germline): MGHRA, YSYEKL. This CDR3 comprises 15 residues. V was clipped by 1 base and J by 4 bases, with 14 bases between them. This CDR3 reads CASSQVGRKGYEQYF. CDR3 nucleotide sequence: TGCGCCAGCAGCCAAGTGGGCCGAAAAGGGTACGAGCAGTACTTC.

The CDR3 sequence is CASSLQGSDQPQHF. CDR3 DNA: TGTGCCAGCAGTTTACAGGGGAGCGATCAGCCCCAGCATTTT. This chain connects TRBV28 to TRBJ1-5; perhaps TRBD1 as D (6 bases). In germline, CDR1 is MDHEN, CDR2 SYDVKM. This CDR3 region has 14 residues. With 2 bases removed from V and 5 bases from J, the gap between germline ends came to 10 bases.

The gene calls are TRBV6-1 and TRBJ2-7; TRBD2 matches at 8 bases. CDR1 and CDR2 from the germline V gene are MNHNS and SASEGT. J lost 5 bases, V lost 3 bases, and 12 bases had no gene match. CDR3 size: 16 residues. CDR3 bases: TGTGCCAGCAGTGACAAGGGTAGGCGGGGGGTCCACGAGCAGTACTTC. Its protein is CASSDKGRRGVHEQYF.

In DNA form, the CDR3 reads TGTGCCAGTAGTATTTGGACTAGCGGGAGGAATGAGCAGTTCTTC. It encodes CASSIWTSGRNEQFF. This chain connects TRBV19 to TRBJ2-1, with TRBD2 identical over 14 bases. Germline CDR1 is LNHDA and CDR2 is SQIVND (reference sequence). The CDR3 spans 15 residues. With V trimmed by 3 bases and J by 7 bases, 2 bases remained unmatched.

This rearrangement joins TRBV5-4 to TRBJ1-2, with D tentatively TRBD1 (5 bases). The V and J ends lost 2 bases and 2 bases respectively, with 10 bases between them. The CDR3 sequence is 14 residues long. Germline values: CDR1 SGHNT, CDR2 YYREEE (reference sequence). The CDR3 protein is CASSFQDKNYGYTF. The DNA for the CDR3 is TGTGCCAGCAGCTTCCAGGACAAGAACTATGGCTACACCTTC.

The rearrangement uses TRBV10-1 and TRBJ1-1, with D maybe TRBD1 (5 bases). Trimming took 3 bases from V and 11 from J, leaving 16 bases between them. The CDR3 sequence is 13 residues long. Germline V gives CDR1 WNHNN, CDR2 SYGVQD (reference sequence). CDR3 in DNA: TGCGCCAGCAGTGACTCAAGGGTGGGGGATGCTTTCTTT. Protein product: CASSDSRVGDAFF.

This rearrangement joins TRBV13 to TRBJ2-1, with 10 bases aligning to TRBD1. CDR3 length: 15 amino acids. V was clipped by 5 bases and J by 6 bases; unmatched bases: 7. Germline V CDR1 and CDR2: PRHDT, FYEKMQ (reference sequence). CDR3 nucleotide sequence: TGTGCCAGCAGCCCGGACAGGGGGGTCGGCAATGAGCAGTTCTTC. Translating it yields CASSPDRGVGNEQFF.

This clone was detected once. The chain links TRBV18 to TRBJ2-7, with 9 bases matching TRBD1. CDR3 length equals 15 residues. Germline values: CDR1 KGHSH, CDR2 LQKENI. Trimming took 6 bases from V and 3 from J; bases not matched to a gene: 9. CDR3 loop: CASSPLEDRGYEQYF. CDR3 bases: TGTGCCAGCTCTCCCCTTGAGGACAGGGGCTACGAGCAGTACTTC.

This chain links TRBV27 with TRBJ2-3; a possible D gene is TRBD2 (6 bases). The CDR3 length is 15 residues. CDR1 is MNHEY and CDR2 is SMNVEV in the germline V gene (reference sequence). Trimming took off 6 bases at V and 6 bases at J, with 19 bases between the two ends. CDR3 nucleotides: TGTGCCAGCAGATTCGCGGGATCTAGTATTGATACGCAGTATTTT. Translating it yields CASRFAGSSIDTQYF.

This clone is a singleton in its sample. The chain is built from TRBV28 and TRBJ1-6; D is uncertain. The CDR3 totals 15 residues. The V end was cut by 7 bases, the J end by 7 bases, with 17 bases between. In germline, CDR1 is MDHEN, CDR2 SYDVKM. The chain's CDR3 is CASKGGPPTNSPLHF. In nucleotides, the CDR3 is TGTGCCAGCAAAGGAGGGCCTCCCACAAATTCACCCCTCCACTTT.

J is TRBJ2-5 and V is TRBV28; a possible D gene is TRBD2 (5 bases). CDR1 is MDHEN and CDR2 is SYDVKM in the germline V gene. V lost 6 bases, J lost 10 bases, and 18 bases lay in between. There are 13 residues in the CDR3. CDR3 sequence: CASRPGPQAGQYF. CDR3 nucleotide sequence: TGTGCCAGCAGACCAGGACCTCAGGCGGGCCAGTACTTC. The variable domain in full, with the rest retrieved from reference TRBV28 and TRBJ2-5, is DVKVTQSSRYLVKRTGEKVFLECVQDMDHENMFWYRQDPGLGLRLIYFSYDVKMKEKGDIPEGYSVSREKKERFSLILESASTNQTSMYLCASRPGPQAGQYFGPGTRLLVL.

The J gene is TRBJ2-1, the V gene TRBV20-1, with 8 positions matching TRBD2. J gave up 15 bases and V 5 bases, and 9 bases lay outside the gene matches. Germline V CDR1 and CDR2: DFQATT, SNEGSKA (reference sequence). The CDR3 has 11 amino acids. The chain's CDR3 is CSAATPGGLFF. The DNA for the CDR3 is TGCAGTGCTGCAACCCCGGGAGGGCTGTTCTTC.

The rearrangement uses TRBV7-8 and TRBJ2-5; a possible D gene is TRBD2 (6 bases). CDR1 and CDR2 from the germline V gene are SGHVS and FQNEAQ. Trimming took 5 bases from V and 2 from J, leaving 18 bases between them. The length of the CDR3 is 16 residues. Here the CDR3 reads CASSGGTLPIQETQYF. The CDR3 nucleotides are TGTGCCAGCAGCGGGGGGACTTTACCCATACAAGAGACCCAGTACTTC.

A note on this clone: The sample carries other DNA sequences with the same CDR3. The genes are TRBV28 and TRBJ2-7; 8 bases line up with TRBD2. The CDR3 runs 14 residues. Germline V gives CDR1 MDHEN, CDR2 SYDVKM. With V trimmed by 3 bases and J by 3 bases, 4 bases remained unmatched. The CDR3 spells CASSLFSGSYEQYF. As DNA, the CDR3 is TGTGCCAGCAGTTTGTTCAGCGGGAGCTACGAGCAGTACTTC.

The rearrangement links TRBV9 to TRBJ2-1, with 11 positions matching TRBD2. With V trimmed by 3 bases and J by 7 bases, 6 bases remained unmatched. The CDR3 totals 15 residues. The germline gives CDR1 SGDLS, CDR2 YYNGEE. The CDR3: CASSGPGLADNEQFF. The CDR3 DNA is TGTGCCAGCAGCGGGCCGGGACTAGCGGATAATGAGCAGTTCTTC.

The rearrangement uses TRBV7-9 and TRBJ1-1; possibly TRBD1 for D (5 bases). The V end was cut by 5 bases, the J end by 8 bases, with 12 bases between. The CDR3 consists of 12 residues. Germline lookup yields CDR1 SEHNR and CDR2 FQNEAQ (reference sequence). As DNA, the CDR3 is TGTGCCAGCAGCGGGGGACGGGGAGAAGCTTTCTTT. This encodes CASSGGRGEAFF.

This sequence joins TRBV14 and TRBJ2-1; 12 nucleotides align to TRBD2. Trimming at V came to 2 bases and at J to 3 bases, leaving 5 bases not matched to a gene. This CDR3 is 17 amino acids long. Germline CDR1 reads SGHDN; CDR2 reads FVKESK. DNA of the CDR3: TGTGCCAGCAGCCAATTGCTAGCGGGGGGGGTCTACAATGAGCAGTTCTTC. It codes for CASSQLLAGGVYNEQFF. The full variable domain, with the rest looked up from reference TRBV14 and TRBJ2-1, is EAGVTQFPSHSVIEKGQTVTLRCDPISGHDNLYWYRRVMGKEIKFLLHFVKESKQDESGMPNNRFLAERTGGTYSTLKVQPAELEDSGVYFCASSQLLAGGVYNEQFFGPGTRLTVL.

This chain joins TRBV5-4 and TRBJ2-1; either TRBD1 or TRBD2 may supply D (5 bases each). Looked up from germline, CDR1 is SGHNT and CDR2 is YYREEE (reference sequence). The V and J ends lost 0 bases and 10 bases respectively, with 11 bases between them. The CDR3 covers 13 residues. As DNA, the CDR3 is TGTGCCAGCAGCTTGGGATGGGGGACCGAGCAGTTCTTC. Residues: CASSLGWGTEQFF.

This chain links TRBV7-6 with TRBJ1-1; D uncertain. Trimming pared 2 bases from V and 5 bases from J, leaving 9 bases between. Germline V lookup: CDR1 SGHVS, CDR2 FNYEAQ. The CDR3 loop spans 13 amino acids. As DNA, the CDR3 is TGTGCCAGCAGCTTAAGGATTGGGACTGAAGCTTTCTTT. This translates into CASSLRIGTEAFF.

The chain joins TRBV7-2 to TRBJ2-1; weak D call: TRBD2 (6 bases). CDR1 is SGHTA, CDR2 FQGNSA, per germline. CDR3 length equals 15 residues. The V gene lost 1 base and the J gene lost 4 bases, with 11 bases spanning the gap. Here the CDR3 DNA reads TGTGCCAGCAGCTTAGAGTTCGGGAGTTACAATGAGCAGTTCTTC. It is translated as CASSLEFGSYNEQFF.

The chain combines TRBV5-6 with TRBJ1-2, with D possibly matching TRBD1 (5 bases). The germline V gene encodes CDR1 SGHDT and CDR2 YYEEEE. The CDR3 spans 18 residues. The V end lost 2 bases, the J end lost 4 bases, and 24 bases lay between the germline ends. For the CDR3, the DNA is TGTGCCAGCAGCTTCTTGGAGGACACAGGCGGGGAGCCCTATGGCTACACCTTC. Translating it yields CASSFLEDTGGEPYGYTF.

V and J are TRBV28 and TRBJ2-1; D remains ambiguous. Per germline, CDR1 MDHEN and CDR2 SYDVKM. V was pared by 2 bases and J by 2 bases, with 4 bases between. The CDR3 is 13 amino acids. In nucleotides, the CDR3 is TGTGCCAGCAGTTTACCCCCCTACAATGAGCAGTTCTTC. This encodes CASSLPPYNEQFF. The full variable domain, in which reference TRBV28 and TRBJ2-1 provide the parts outside the CDR3, is DVKVTQSSRYLVKRTGEKVFLECVQDMDHENMFWYRQDPGLGLRLIYFSYDVKMKEKGDIPEGYSVSREKKERFSLILESASTNQTSMYLCASSLPPYNEQFFGPGTRLTVL.

The chain employs TRBV9 and TRBJ2-2; D may correspond to TRBD1 or TRBD2 (5 bases each). The length of the CDR3 is 12 residues. Germline assignment: CDR1 SGDLS and CDR2 YYNGEE. Trimming cost V 4 bases and J 6 bases, with 7 bases left between them. CDR3 coding DNA: TGTGCCAGCAGCCGGGACCCCGGGGAGCTGTTTTTT. Its protein product is CASSRDPGELFF.